This T cell receptor beta chain was sequenced during a study of CD8+ T cells in alopecia areata. Study details: The percentage of affected scalp area served as the score of severity for treated patients. Whole-study findings and limits: As there was one nonresponder, how baseline CD8+ expansion relates to response remains uncertain. Within the top 100, expanded CD8+ clones significantly decreased with tofacitinib, as did scalp clonality.

Sequencing templates came from extracted RNA that was reverse transcribed into cDNA. Measured with immunoSEQ multiplex PCR; TCRdb has only the in-frame clones, and not every one. The data show 95,000 to 150,000 clones, 53% seen once. Treatment denoted: oral pan-JAK inhibitor, 5-10 mg twice daily. A single count supports this clone. Its specificity is not known. The CDR3 totals 14 residues. The V gene end was trimmed by 4 bases and the J gene end by 3 bases; junction bases not matched to a gene: 4. CDR1 MGHDK and CDR2 SYGVNS come from the germline V gene. The chain has TRBV25-1 and TRBJ1-1, with 8 bases that match TRBD1. Sample: CD4+ T cells sorted from blood, taken at week 4, from a patient treated with tofacitinib. The TCR comes from a human donor with alopecia areata. The CDR3, as DNA: TGTGCCAGCAGTGGCCGACAGGGGTACACTGAAGCTTTCTTT. Amino acid sequence: CASSGRQGYTEAFF.